Below are 25 T cell receptor beta chains sequenced from a single sample in a study of blood T cell repertoires in COVID-19. Here immunoSEQ multiplex PCR was the method, and the copy in TCRdb shows in-frame clones only, minus some. The sample carries approximately 240,000 clones, roughly 90% recorded once. The sequenced material came from PBMCs or T cells enriched from blood (not recorded which). These receptors came from a woman in her 30s with acute COVID-19.

The rearrangement links TRBV7-8 to TRBJ1-6; D may be TRBD1 (5 bases). Germline V gene lookup returns CDR1 SGHVS and CDR2 FQNEAQ. V gave up 4 bases and J gave up 5 bases, with 9 bases separating them. The CDR3 consists of 14 residues. CDR3 DNA sequence: TGTGCCAGCAGCTCGACAGCCAATAATTCACCCCTCCACTTT. It specifies CASSSTANNSPLHF.

This clone was detected once. J is TRBJ2-7 and V is TRBV5-6, with D unclear. V lost 1 base and J 6 bases, leaving 5 bases between the germline ends. CDR1 is SGHDT and CDR2 is YYEEEE in the germline V gene. The CDR3 length is 11 residues. This CDR3 is CASSLYGEQYF. The DNA for the CDR3 is TGTGCCAGCAGCTTGTACGGCGAGCAGTACTTC.

This clone was found a few times. This chain uses TRBV29-1 with TRBJ1-4; 7 nucleotides match TRBD1. V shed 6 bases and J 5 bases; nucleotides not matched to a gene: 3. This CDR3 is built from 12 residues. CDR1 SQVTM and CDR2 ANQGSEA come from the germline V gene. This chain's CDR3 is CSVARGNEKLFF. The CDR3, as DNA: TGCAGCGTAGCCAGGGGGAATGAAAAACTGTTTTTT.

V and J are TRBV7-9 and TRBJ1-5; the match to TRBD1 covers 7 bases. Losses at the gene ends were 3 bases for V and 5 bases for J; bases not matched to a gene: 1. Germline CDR1 and CDR2: SEHNR and FQNEAQ (reference sequence). The CDR3 extends over 13 amino acids. The CDR3 region has the DNA TGTGCCAGCAGCTTCACAGGGGATCAGCCCCAGCATTTT. Translating gives CASSFTGDQPQHF.

This chain links TRBV3-1 (or the pseudogene TRBV3-2) with TRBJ1-4, with TRBD1 as a possible D gene (6 bases). This CDR3 contains 20 residues. The V and J ends lost 1 base and 3 bases respectively, with 24 bases between them. Germline CDR1 LGHDT, CDR2 YNNKEL (reference sequence). In DNA form, the CDR3 reads TGTGCCAGCAGCCAAGGATCCCCTTCAGAGGGGGTGCGGGCTAATGAAAAACTGTTTTTT. This translates into CASSQGSPSEGVRANEKLFF.

V gene TRBV9 combines with J gene TRBJ2-7; D unclear. Germline loops: CDR1 SGDLS, CDR2 YYNGEE. V was pared by 3 bases and J by 3 bases, with 13 bases between. The CDR3 length is 14 residues. This chain's CDR3 is CASSEHGSDYEQYF. The CDR3 bases are TGTGCCAGCAGCGAACACGGGTCCGACTACGAGCAGTACTTC.

The chain has TRBV5-6 and TRBJ2-4; tentatively, D is TRBD1 (6 bases). The CDR3 is 15 amino acids. V was clipped by 2 bases and J by 3 bases, with 12 bases between them. Germline CDR1 and CDR2: SGHDT and YYEEEE. Here the CDR3 reads CASSFLQGDKNIQYF. CDR3 sequence (DNA): TGTGCCAGCAGCTTTCTACAGGGCGACAAAAACATTCAGTACTTC.

The chain links TRBV7-6 to TRBJ1-4; D is unclear. V shed 4 bases and J shed 3 bases, with 15 bases lying between them. Germline lookup yields CDR1 SGHVS and CDR2 FNYEAQ. CDR3 length equals 16 residues. CDR3 in amino acids: CASSSHPGGPNEKLFF. For the CDR3, the DNA is TGTGCCAGCAGCTCTCACCCCGGCGGCCCTAATGAAAAACTGTTTTTT. Drawing the rest from reference TRBV7-6 and TRBJ1-4, the complete variable domain is GAGVSQSPRYKVTKRGQDVALRCDPISGHVSLYWYRQALGQGPEFLTYFNYEAQQDKSGLPNDRFSAERPEGSISTLTIQRTEQRDSAMYRCASSSHPGGPNEKLFFGSGTQLSVL.

The DNA of the CDR3 is TGTGCCACCAGTGATCAGGGACAGCCCACAGATACGCAGTATTTT. This gives the protein CATSDQGQPTDTQYF. The chain recombines TRBV24-1 with TRBJ2-3, with TRBD1 matching 7 bases. The V gene's germline CDR1 is KGHDR and CDR2 SFDVKD. The CDR3 has 15 amino acids. J gave up 2 bases and V 3 bases, and 4 bases lay outside the gene matches.

The chain joins TRBV6-5 to TRBJ2-3, with D possibly TRBD1 on 7 matching bases. V lost 2 bases and J lost 4, with 16 bases in between. There are 16 residues in the CDR3. Per germline, CDR1 MNHEY and CDR2 SVGAGI. The CDR3 nucleotides read TGTGCCAGCAGTTACCGGCCAGGGGGGCGCGCAGATACGCAGTATTTT. Amino acid sequence: CASSYRPGGRADTQYF.

V and J are TRBV5-1 and TRBJ2-2, with D maybe TRBD1 (6 bases). Germline assignment: CDR1 SGHRS and CDR2 YFSETQ. V lost 0 bases, J lost 3 bases, and 9 bases lay in between. The CDR3 sequence is 15 residues long. Written as DNA, the CDR3 is TGCGCCAGCAGCTTGGAGACAGGACACACCGGGGAGCTGTTTTTT. This translates into CASSLETGHTGELFF.

CDR3 residues: CASSPGQGRSGANVLTF. The CDR3 DNA is TGTGCCAGCAGCCCCGGTCAGGGGCGCTCTGGGGCCAACGTCCTGACTTTC. This chain connects TRBV28 to TRBJ2-6; the D gene is possibly TRBD1 (6 bases). This CDR3 is built from 17 residues. The V gene lost 6 bases and the J gene lost 0 bases, with 15 bases spanning the gap. The germline CDR1 and CDR2 sequences are MDHEN and SYDVKM.

The gene calls are TRBV2 and TRBJ1-1; D is perhaps TRBD1 (6 bases). CDR1 SNHLY and CDR2 FYNNEI come from the germline V gene. The V and J ends lost 7 bases and 12 bases respectively, with 18 bases between them. CDR3 length equals 12 residues. CDR3 residues: CASKFRQTGTFF. CDR3 nucleotide sequence: TGTGCCAGCAAGTTTCGCCAAACAGGGACTTTCTTT.

V gene TRBV14 combines with J gene TRBJ1-3; no reliable D call. V gave up 1 base and J gave up 8 bases, with 9 bases separating them. This CDR3 has 13 residues. The germline gives CDR1 SGHDN, CDR2 FVKESK. CDR3 sequence (DNA): TGTGCCAGCAGCCAAGCCCCGCGGCACACCATATATTTT. Its translation: CASSQAPRHTIYF.

The V and J genes are TRBV9 and TRBJ1-3; the match to TRBD1 covers 7 bases. Germline assignment: CDR1 SGDLS and CDR2 YYNGEE. V was clipped by 2 bases and J by 2 bases; unmatched bases: 7. The CDR3 covers 16 residues. The CDR3: CASSVLQGFTGNTIYF. CDR3 bases: TGTGCCAGCAGCGTCCTACAGGGGTTTACTGGAAACACCATATATTTT.

V gene TRBV28 combines with J gene TRBJ2-1; 14 nucleotides agree with TRBD2. The V gene's germline CDR1 is MDHEN and CDR2 SYDVKM. The CDR3 extends over 18 amino acids. J gave up 4 bases and V 2 bases, and 7 bases lay outside the gene matches. In nucleotides, the CDR3 is TGTGCCAGCAGTTTAGGAGGACTAGCGGGGGGAAGATACAATGAGCAGTTCTTC. Its protein product is CASSLGGLAGGRYNEQFF.

This clone occurred a few times. This chain connects TRBV19 to TRBJ2-5; 9 bases fit TRBD1. The ends lost 6 bases at V and 4 bases at J; junction bases unmatched: 6. This CDR3 region has 14 residues. The germline V gene encodes CDR1 LNHDA and CDR2 SQIVND (reference sequence). The CDR3 loop is CASRMTGGGETQYF. The DNA of the CDR3 is TGTGCCAGTAGGATGACAGGGGGGGGAGAGACCCAGTACTTC.

This chain joins TRBV18 and TRBJ1-1; 8 nucleotides match TRBD1. The CDR3 is made up of 18 amino acids. CDR1 and CDR2 from the germline V gene are KGHSH and LQKENI. Trimming at V came to 3 bases and at J to 5 bases, leaving 17 bases not matched to a gene. Here the CDR3 reads CASSPVVMAGGAGTEAFF. The CDR3 nucleotides read TGTGCCAGCTCACCCGTGGTAATGGCAGGGGGCGCGGGAACTGAAGCTTTCTTT.

The chain couples TRBV10-3 to TRBJ1-1; TRBD1 matches 7 bases. J gave up 2 bases and V 3 bases, and 9 bases lay outside the gene matches. This CDR3 is built from 16 residues. Germline lookup yields CDR1 ENHRY and CDR2 SYGVKD. CDR3 region: CAISDGHRGENTEAFF. The DNA of the CDR3 is TGTGCCATCAGTGATGGGCACAGGGGTGAAAACACTGAAGCTTTCTTT.

The rearrangement joins TRBV28 to TRBJ2-7; TRBD1 might be the D (7 bases). Germline V gives CDR1 MDHEN, CDR2 SYDVKM. V shed 3 bases and J shed 0 bases, with 12 bases lying between them. The CDR3 contains 15 residues. This CDR3 reads CASSLGGQSSYEQYF. The CDR3 DNA follows: TGTGCCAGCAGTTTGGGGGGACAGAGCTCCTACGAGCAGTACTTC. Based on the CDR3 plus reference TRBV28 and TRBJ2-7, the full variable domain is DVKVTQSSRYLVKRTGEKVFLECVQDMDHENMFWYRQDPGLGLRLIYFSYDVKMKEKGDIPEGYSVSREKKERFSLILESASTNQTSMYLCASSLGGQSSYEQYFGPGTRLTVT.

This clone was seen just once. The chain has TRBV7-9 and TRBJ1-1; no clear D gene. The germline V gene encodes CDR1 SEHNR and CDR2 FQNEAQ (reference sequence). This CDR3 spans 13 amino acids. Between the trimmed V and J ends, which lost 5 bases and 8 bases, there was a span of 15 bases. The CDR3 DNA reads as TGTGCCAGCAGCCGAGACATAAAAGAGGAAGCTTTCTTT. This translates into CASSRDIKEEAFF.

The rearrangement uses TRBV30 and TRBJ1-1; no reliable D call. Germline CDR1 GTSNPN, CDR2 SVGIG (reference sequence). The CDR3 spans 12 residues. Trimming shortened V by 1 base and J by 1 base, and 4 bases separated the two germline ends. This chain's CDR3 is CAWSGQNTEAFF. The CDR3 coding sequence is TGTGCCTGGAGTGGGCAGAACACTGAAGCTTTCTTT. The variable domain in full, completed from reference TRBV30 and TRBJ1-1, reads SQTIHQWPATLVQPVGSPLSLECTVEGTSNPNLYWYRQAAGRGLQLLFYSVGIGQISSEVPQNLSASRPQDRQFILSSKKLLLSDSGFYLCAWSGQNTEAFFGQGTRLTVV.

This clone was counted between two and nine times. J is TRBJ2-7 and V is TRBV2; D unclear. V lost 6 bases to trimming and J lost 8 bases, with 11 bases between them. The germline V gene encodes CDR1 SNHLY and CDR2 FYNNEI. CDR3 length equals 11 residues. The CDR3 region has the DNA TGTGCCAGCAGCGCAAACGAGCAGCAGTACTTC. As protein: CASSANEQQYF.

The gene calls are TRBV30 and TRBJ1-2, with 7 bases that match TRBD1. Germline-derived CDR1 and CDR2 are GTSNPN and SVGIG (reference sequence). CDR3 size: 12 residues. The junction had 3 bases not matched to a gene; V was cut back by 0 bases and J by 8 bases. CDR3 DNA: TGTGCCTGGAGTGTAGGGGGCCGGGGCTACACCTTC. It codes for CAWSVGGRGYTF.

This chain uses TRBV19 with TRBJ2-7; TRBD1 aligns across 9 bases. The CDR3 covers 14 residues. The junction had 4 bases not matched to a gene; V was cut back by 5 bases and J by 2 bases. The germline V gene encodes CDR1 LNHDA and CDR2 SQIVND (reference sequence). CDR3 loop: CASSPGQGAYEQYF. CDR3 bases: TGTGCCAGTAGTCCGGGACAGGGAGCCTACGAGCAGTACTTC.